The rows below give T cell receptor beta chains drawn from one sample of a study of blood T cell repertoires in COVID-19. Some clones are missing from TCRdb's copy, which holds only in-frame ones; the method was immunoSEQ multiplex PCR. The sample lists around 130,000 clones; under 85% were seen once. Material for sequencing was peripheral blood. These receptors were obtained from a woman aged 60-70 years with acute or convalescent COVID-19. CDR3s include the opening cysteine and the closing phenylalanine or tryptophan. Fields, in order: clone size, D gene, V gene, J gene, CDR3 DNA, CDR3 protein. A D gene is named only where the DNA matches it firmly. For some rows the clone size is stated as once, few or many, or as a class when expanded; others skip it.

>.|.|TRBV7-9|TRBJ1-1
TGTGCCAGCAGCTTCACGGGAGGCGCTTCTGAAGCTTTCTTT
CASSFTGGASEAFF
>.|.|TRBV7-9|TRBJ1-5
TGTGCCAGCAGCTTATCCGGAGAAGGCCAGCCCCAGCATTTT
CASSLSGEGQPQHF
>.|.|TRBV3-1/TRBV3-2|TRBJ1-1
TGTGCCAGCAGCCGCCAGGTCCGGACACTGAACACTGAAGCTTTCTTT
CASSRQVRTLNTEAFF
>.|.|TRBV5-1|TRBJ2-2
.
CASSFLWDRGQNTGELFF
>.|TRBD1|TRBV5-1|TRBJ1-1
TGCGCCAGCAGCTTGGCGGGACAGGGGATAGGGGGGACTGAAGCTTTCTTT
CASSLAGQGIGGTEAFF
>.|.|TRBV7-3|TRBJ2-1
TGTGCCAGCCGACGGGACTCCTCCTACAATGAGCAGTTCTTC
CASRRDSSYNEQFF
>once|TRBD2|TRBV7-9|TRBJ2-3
TGTGCCAGCAACCTTTACGGGGGGTCGGGGGATACGCAGTATTTT
CASNLYGGSGDTQYF
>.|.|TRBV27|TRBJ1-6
TGTGCCAGCAGTTCGGGTAACTCCTATAATTCACCCCTCCACTTT
CASSSGNSYNSPLHF
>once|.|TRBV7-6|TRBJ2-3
TGTGCCAGCAGCCCTTTCGATACGCAGTATTTT
CASSPFDTQYF
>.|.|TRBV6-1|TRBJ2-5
TGTGCCAGCAGTGAAGTATACGGGTCAGAGACCCAGTACTTC
CASSEVYGSETQYF
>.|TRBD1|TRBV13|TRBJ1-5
TGTGCCAGCAGCTTACAGGGGGAACAGCCCCAGCATTTT
CASSLQGEQPQHF
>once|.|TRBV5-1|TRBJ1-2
TGCGCCAGCAGCCAAGCAGGTGGCTATGGCTACACCTTC
CASSQAGGYGYTF
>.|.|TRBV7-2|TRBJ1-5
TGTGCCAGCTCCCGGGATGGTCAGCCCCAGCATTTT
CASSRDGQPQHF
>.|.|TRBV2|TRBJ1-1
TGTGCCAGCAATATGGAGGGGCGTCTCCACACTGAAGCTTTCTTT
CASNMEGRLHTEAFF
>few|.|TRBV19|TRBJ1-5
TGTGCCAGTAGTATGGGGCGACAGCCCCAGCATTTT
CASSMGRQPQHF
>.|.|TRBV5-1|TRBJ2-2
TGCGCCAGCAGCCTCCGACTAGAATCGACCGGGGAGCTGTTTTTT
CASSLRLESTGELFF
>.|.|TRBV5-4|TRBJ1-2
TGTGCCAGCAGCTCCCAGGGGATGGGTGGCTACACCTTC
CASSSQGMGGYTF
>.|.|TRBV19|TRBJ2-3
TGTGCCAGTAGTATAAGGGGCCTGAACACAGATACGCAGTATTTT
CASSIRGLNTDTQYF
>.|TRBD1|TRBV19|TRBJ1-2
TGTGCCAGTAGTATCGCAGGGGGCCTAGGCTATGGCTACACCTTC
CASSIAGGLGYGYTF
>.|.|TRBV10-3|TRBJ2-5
TGTGCCATCAGTGAGTCTCGGGGGATTGGAGAGACCCAGTACTTC
CAISESRGIGETQYF
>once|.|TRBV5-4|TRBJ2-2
TGTGCCAGCAGCGGTAGCGCCGGGGGAACCGGGGAGCTGTTTTTT
CASSGSAGGTGELFF
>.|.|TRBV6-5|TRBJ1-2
TGTGCCAGCAGGCTCCAGGGGCCGGAGTATGGCTACACCTTC
CASRLQGPEYGYTF
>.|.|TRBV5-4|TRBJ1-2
TGTGCCAGCAGCCCCGACAGCTACTATGGCTACACCTTC
CASSPDSYYGYTF
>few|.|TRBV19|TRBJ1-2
TGTGCCAGTCGATGGACAGATAACGAGGGCTACACCTTC
CASRWTDNEGYTF
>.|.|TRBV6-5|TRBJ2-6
TGTGCCAGCGCGCGGAGCTCTGGGGCCAACGTCCTGACTTTC
CASARSSGANVLTF
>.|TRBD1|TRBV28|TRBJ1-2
TGTGCCAGCACAAGGACAGGGATCTATGGCTACACCTTC
CASTRTGIYGYTF
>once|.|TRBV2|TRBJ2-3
TGTGCCAGCGGTGACTCTACCACAGATACGCAGTATTTT
CASGDSTTDTQYF
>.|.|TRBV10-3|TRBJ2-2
TGTGCCGTCGAACGCACAGGGTGGGGTACGGACACCGGGGAGCTGTTTTTT
CAVERTGWGTDTGELFF
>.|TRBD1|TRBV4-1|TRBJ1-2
TGCGCCAGCAGCCAAGACGGAGGGGGCGCCAACTATGGCTACACCTTC
CASSQDGGGANYGYTF
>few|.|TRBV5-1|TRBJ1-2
TGCGCCAGCAGCCAAGGGGGTGATAGCTATGGCTACACCTTC
CASSQGGDSYGYTF
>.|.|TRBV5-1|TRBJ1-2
TGCGCCAGCAGCTTGACAGGGTTTCCCTATGGCTACACCTTC
CASSLTGFPYGYTF
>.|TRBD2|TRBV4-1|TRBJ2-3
TGCGCCAGCAGCCAAGAACGCCTAGCGGTGGATACGCAGTATTTT
CASSQERLAVDTQYF
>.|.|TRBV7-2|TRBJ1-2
TGTGCCAGCAGCCCGAGGACACGCTATGGCTACACCTTC
CASSPRTRYGYTF
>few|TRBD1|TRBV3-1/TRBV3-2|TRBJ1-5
TGTGCCAGCAGTTCGGGACAGGTAGGGGAGAGCAATCAGCCCCAGCATTTT
CASSSGQVGESNQPQHF
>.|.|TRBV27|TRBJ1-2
TGTGCCAGCAGTCCCCCGGGAGCCCGAGGCTACACCTTC
CASSPPGARGYTF
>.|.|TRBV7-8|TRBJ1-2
TGTGCCAGCAGCTTAGACAGGCTCTATGGCTACACCTTC
CASSLDRLYGYTF
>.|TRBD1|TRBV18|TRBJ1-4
TGTGCCAGCTCACCACAGGGGGCTTTGGATGAAAAACTGTTTTTT
CASSPQGALDEKLFF
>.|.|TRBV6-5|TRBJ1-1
TGTGCCAGCAGTTATTCTCTGAGGAACACTGAAGCTTTCTTT
CASSYSLRNTEAFF
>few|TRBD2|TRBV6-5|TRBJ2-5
TGTGCCAGCAGTTACTTCCTGGGGGGGCAAGAGACCCAGTACTTC
CASSYFLGGQETQYF
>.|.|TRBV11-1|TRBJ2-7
TGTGCCAGCAGCTTAGCAGGGGTGGAGCAGTACTTC
CASSLAGVEQYF
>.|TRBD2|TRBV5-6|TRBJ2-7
TGTGCCAGCAGCTTGTCTGGACTAGCGGGGCGAGAGCAGTACTTC
CASSLSGLAGREQYF